Listed below are T cell receptor beta chains from one sample, sequenced in a study of Ad26.COV2.S vaccination and SARS-CoV-2 variants. Produced via immunoSEQ multiplex PCR; TCRdb's table is partial and in-frame only. This sample yields some 300,000 clones, of which just under 85% are seen a single time; 2.1% belongs to the top ten. The sample was peripheral blood, taken in a trial of Ad26.COV2.S vaccine versus placebo. Source of these receptors: a person between 18 and 65 years old who received the Ad26.COV2.S COVID-19 vaccine or a placebo. Both conserved end residues are trimmed from each CDR3. Each record gives: CDR3 length, V gene, J gene, CDR3 protein.

len: 14; v_gene: TRBV5-1; j_gene: TRBJ2-5; CDR3aa: ASSSYSGGIQETQY
len: 13; v_gene: TRBV5-1; j_gene: TRBJ2-7; CDR3aa: ASSFGQGRTYEQY
len: 12; v_gene: TRBV5-4; j_gene: TRBJ2-7; CDR3aa: ASSLDRGLDEQY
len: 12; v_gene: TRBV7-2; j_gene: TRBJ2-2; CDR3aa: ARPRDTDTGELF
len: 13; v_gene: TRBV28; j_gene: TRBJ2-3; CDR3aa: ASRGGGEGTDTQY
len: 15; v_gene: TRBV12-5; j_gene: TRBJ2-7; CDR3aa: ASGPPLAGGSSYEQY
len: 16; v_gene: TRBV15; j_gene: TRBJ2-4; CDR3aa: ATSRDKGTGSPKNIQY
len: 13; v_gene: TRBV6-4; j_gene: TRBJ1-2; CDR3aa: ASSDGTRGNYGYT
len: 10; v_gene: TRBV4-1; j_gene: TRBJ1-1; CDR3aa: ASSQDPPRTF
len: 13; v_gene: TRBV7-9; j_gene: TRBJ1-6; CDR3aa: ASSLRGDRDSPLH
len: 8; v_gene: TRBV19; j_gene: TRBJ1-2; CDR3aa: ASSSYGYT
len: 15; v_gene: TRBV3-1/TRBV3-2; j_gene: TRBJ1-5; CDR3aa: ASSQEDGTGGHQPQH
len: 13; v_gene: TRBV11-3; j_gene: TRBJ2-4; CDR3aa: ASSLGGGWENIQY
len: 10; v_gene: TRBV6-5; j_gene: TRBJ2-5; CDR3aa: AISGIQETQY
len: 12; v_gene: TRBV10-3; j_gene: TRBJ1-1; CDR3aa: AITPDRDRTEAF
len: 14; v_gene: TRBV29-1; j_gene: TRBJ2-1; CDR3aa: SVGLTSGGSTTEQF
len: 13; v_gene: TRBV28; j_gene: TRBJ1-5; CDR3aa: ASRPVQGSNQPQH
len: 11; v_gene: TRBV3-1/TRBV3-2; j_gene: TRBJ1-3; CDR3aa: ASSQGQGNTIY
len: 12; v_gene: TRBV21-1; j_gene: TRBJ1-4; CDR3aa: ASSRTGTNEKLF
len: 13; v_gene: TRBV4-2; j_gene: TRBJ2-2; CDR3aa: ASSQAGENTGELF
len: 13; v_gene: TRBV27; j_gene: TRBJ1-4; CDR3aa: ASSFAGQGNGKLF
len: 15; v_gene: TRBV4-2; j_gene: TRBJ2-3; CDR3aa: ASSQEIEGGLTDTQY
len: 12; v_gene: TRBV5-4; j_gene: TRBJ1-2; CDR3aa: ASSSPGDSSQRT
len: 12; v_gene: TRBV10-3; j_gene: TRBJ2-7; CDR3aa: AISGSGQSYEQY
len: 15; v_gene: TRBV28; j_gene: TRBJ1-6; CDR3aa: ASSLTGSPWKGSPLH
len: 12; v_gene: TRBV10-2; j_gene: TRBJ2-7; CDR3aa: ASSESPLWDEQY
len: 12; v_gene: TRBV3-1/TRBV3-2; j_gene: TRBJ1-6; CDR3aa: ASRGLPRNSPLH
len: 14; v_gene: TRBV7-2; j_gene: TRBJ2-1; CDR3aa: ASSLVWTSGENEQF
len: 11; v_gene: TRBV2; j_gene: TRBJ2-7; CDR3aa: ASSVGQAYEQY
len: 12; v_gene: TRBV4-1; j_gene: TRBJ1-1; CDR3aa: ASSLGQGNTEAF
len: 11; v_gene: TRBV3-1/TRBV3-2; j_gene: TRBJ1-3; CDR3aa: ASSQEGGNTIY
len: 12; v_gene: TRBV6-5; j_gene: TRBJ2-7; CDR3aa: ASSRQGARGEQY
len: 13; v_gene: TRBV5-6; j_gene: TRBJ2-7; CDR3aa: ASSLASQGGYEQY
len: 13; v_gene: TRBV24-1; j_gene: TRBJ1-2; CDR3aa: ATSGRLEGIYGYT
len: 14; v_gene: TRBV11-3; j_gene: TRBJ2-3; CDR3aa: ASTPATGTVADTQY
len: 10; v_gene: TRBV3-1/TRBV3-2; j_gene: TRBJ1-4; CDR3aa: ASSQWGTKLF
len: 10; v_gene: TRBV3-1/TRBV3-2; j_gene: TRBJ2-7; CDR3aa: ASADSTYEQY
len: 13; v_gene: TRBV28; j_gene: TRBJ2-7; CDR3aa: ASSSDGYRDYEQY
len: 10; v_gene: TRBV19; j_gene: TRBJ2-5; CDR3aa: ASGTRQETQY
len: 10; v_gene: TRBV2; j_gene: TRBJ2-3; CDR3aa: ASSVAADTQY
len: 14; v_gene: TRBV5-1; j_gene: TRBJ2-1; CDR3aa: ASSLLGTSGGNEQF
len: 12; v_gene: TRBV6-6; j_gene: TRBJ1-2; CDR3aa: ASRPKTGNYGYT
len: 15; v_gene: TRBV18; j_gene: TRBJ2-3; CDR3aa: ASSPPTSGGRTDTQY